Shown below are 26 T cell receptor beta chains from a single sample sequenced in a study of shared T cell receptors in the human thymus (TCRdb year 2021). The library was prepared using the immunoSEQ multiplex PCR assay. TCRdb holds this immuneACCESS table with in-frame rearrangements only. Some clones are missing; in checked studies, unresolved V genes explain under half, and the rest has no known cause. Recorded for this sample are some 700,000 clones; over 75% of them occurred a single time. 0.0085% to 0.012% of the sample is taken by the ten largest. This same sample was also part of a study on human thymus T cells.

Specimen: thymocytes. All receptors derive from a boy in the first two years of life with a congenital heart defect. Donor details come from another sample of the same person, matched by shared clones.

The CDR3 DNA is TGTGCCAGCAGTTGGACAGGGGAAGAGCAGTACTTC. This translates into CASSWTGEEQYF. V usage is TRBV27 and J usage is TRBJ2-7; TRBD1 matches 9 bases. The ends lost 4 bases at V and 7 bases at J; junction bases unmatched: 2. The CDR3 is 12 amino acids. The germline V gene encodes CDR1 MNHEY and CDR2 SMNVEV (reference sequence).

The V and J genes are TRBV14 and TRBJ1-3, with TRBD1 matching 8 bases. The J segment lost 5 bases and the V segment lost 5 bases, leaving 8 bases of the junction unmatched. The CDR3 runs 15 residues. Germline values: CDR1 SGHDN, CDR2 FVKESK. CDR3 in DNA: TGTGCCAGCAGCAACGACAGGGGCGGTAGAAACACCATATATTTT. Translation gives CASSNDRGGRNTIYF.

This chain joins TRBV6-4 and TRBJ2-7; perhaps TRBD2 as D (5 bases). This CDR3 is 15 amino acids long. Trimming took off 2 bases at V and 1 base at J, with 12 bases between the two ends. From germline, CDR1 is MRHNA and CDR2 SNTAGT. The CDR3, as DNA: TGTGCCAGCAGTGACGAGGGCCGGAGGTCCTACGAGCAGTACTTC. It is translated as CASSDEGRRSYEQYF.

CDR3 loop: CASSSPPCGVFKEYNEQFF. CDR3 nucleotides: TGTGCCAGCAGCTCGCCACCTTGCGGGGTTTTTAAGGAATACAATGAGCAGTTCTTC. The chain uses TRBV7-8 and TRBJ2-1, with a tentative D call TRBD2 (6 bases). The CDR3 spans 19 residues. Trimming pared 4 bases from V and 4 bases from J, leaving 26 bases between. Looked up from germline, CDR1 is SGHVS and CDR2 is FQNEAQ.

The chain uses TRBV11-2 and TRBJ1-4; tentatively, D is TRBD1 (5 bases). V lost 4 bases, J lost 5 bases, and 11 bases lay in between. CDR1 and CDR2 from the germline V gene are SGHAT and FQNNGV. This CDR3 is 14 amino acids long. The CDR3 region has the DNA TGTGCCAGCAGCTCGGACATCGGGAATGAAAAACTGTTTTTT. Residues: CASSSDIGNEKLFF.

CDR3 residues: CASSAARQGKSEAFF. The CDR3 DNA follows: TGTGCCAGCAGCGCCGCCCGACAGGGGAAGAGTGAAGCTTTCTTT. The chain joins TRBV7-9 to TRBJ1-1, with 8 bases aligning to TRBD1. Germline CDR1 SEHNR, CDR2 FQNEAQ (reference sequence). The CDR3 consists of 15 residues. V shed 5 bases and J 7 bases; nucleotides not matched to a gene: 12. Full variable domain (remainder filled in from reference TRBV7-9 and TRBJ1-1): DTGVSQNPRHKITKRGQNVTFRCDPISEHNRLYWYRQTLGQGPEFLTYFQNEAQLEKSRLLSDRFSAERPKGSFSTLEIQRTEQGDSAMYLCASSAARQGKSEAFFGQGTRLTVV.

The J gene is TRBJ2-5, the V gene TRBV7-2; 10 nucleotides match TRBD2. The germline CDR1 and CDR2 sequences are SGHTA and FQGNSA. The CDR3 spans 18 residues. V was clipped by 4 bases and J by 5 bases; unmatched bases: 16. CDR3 residues: CASSSKWLGLAGEETQYF. DNA for the CDR3: TGTGCCAGCAGCTCGAAGTGGTTGGGGCTAGCGGGAGAGGAGACCCAGTACTTC.

The rearrangement links TRBV4-1 to TRBJ2-1; perhaps TRBD1 as D (5 bases). This CDR3 is 17 amino acids long. Per the germline V gene, CDR1 is MGHRA and CDR2 is YSYEKL. The V gene lost 0 bases and the J gene lost 5 bases, with 17 bases spanning the gap. The CDR3 bases are TGCGCCAGCAGCCAAGACGAAAGGGGATTCGAGAACAATGAGCAGTTCTTC. Encoded protein: CASSQDERGFENNEQFF.

V and J are TRBV14 and TRBJ2-7; the D gene is possibly TRBD2 (7 bases). CDR1 is SGHDN and CDR2 is FVKESK in the germline V gene. With 4 bases removed from V and 3 bases from J, the gap between germline ends came to 22 bases. This CDR3 spans 17 amino acids. The CDR3 DNA is TGTGCCAGCAGCCCCTTTTGGGCGGGGGACAACAGCTACGAGCAGTACTTC. It yields the protein CASSPFWAGDNSYEQYF.

The rearrangement links TRBV7-8 to TRBJ2-6, with D possibly being TRBD1 (5 bases). The germline V gene encodes CDR1 SGHVS and CDR2 FQNEAQ. The CDR3 covers 15 residues. V was trimmed by 2 bases and J by 4 bases, leaving 9 bases between them. DNA of the CDR3: TGTGCCAGCAGCTTACCAGGGTCAGGGGCCAACGTCCTGACTTTC. Its protein product is CASSLPGSGANVLTF.

The rearrangement links TRBV4-2 to TRBJ2-1; 8 nucleotides agree with TRBD2. The junction had 4 bases not matched to a gene; V was cut back by 2 bases and J by 4 bases. This CDR3 has 15 residues. Germline CDR1 reads LGHNA; CDR2 reads YNFKEQ. The CDR3 here is CASSQPSGSYNEQFF. The CDR3 nucleotides are TGTGCCAGCAGCCAACCTAGCGGGTCTTACAATGAGCAGTTCTTC.

This sequence joins TRBV2 and TRBJ2-7; D is possibly TRBD1 (6 bases). Trimming removed 4 bases from V and 4 bases from J, with 11 bases in between. The germline V gene encodes CDR1 SNHLY and CDR2 FYNNEI. The CDR3 loop spans 13 amino acids. CDR3 DNA: TGTGCCAGCAGTGCCCGGGACATATACGAGCAGTACTTC. Its protein is CASSARDIYEQYF. Drawing the rest from reference TRBV2 and TRBJ2-7, the complete variable domain is EPEVTQTPSHQVTQMGQEVILRCVPISNHLYFYWYRQILGQKVEFLVSFYNNEISEKSEIFDDQFSVERPDGSNFTLKIRSTKLEDSAMYFCASSARDIYEQYFGPGTRLTVT.

This sequence joins TRBV25-1 and TRBJ2-5, with 7 bases fitting TRBD2. The CDR3 loop spans 18 amino acids. The V gene's germline CDR1 is MGHDK and CDR2 SYGVNS. Trimming at V came to 1 base and at J to 4 bases, leaving 15 bases not matched to a gene. CDR3 DNA sequence: TGTGCCAGCAGTGAATCCGCTAGCGGCCCCGGTATAGGAGAGACCCAGTACTTC. This encodes CASSESASGPGIGETQYF.

This clone has just a few counts. The chain employs TRBV7-9 and TRBJ2-6, with a weak D call TRBD1 (5 bases). Looked up from germline, CDR1 is SEHNR and CDR2 is FQNEAQ (reference sequence). Trimming shortened V by 10 bases and J by 0 bases, and 10 bases separated the two germline ends. There are 14 residues in the CDR3. As DNA, the CDR3 is TGTGCCACCCAGGGTCGCTCTGGGGCCAACGTCCTGACTTTC. The encoded protein is CATQGRSGANVLTF. The whole variable domain, remainder taken from reference TRBV7-9 and TRBJ2-6, is DTGVSQNPRHKITKRGQNVTFRCDPISEHNRLYWYRQTLGQGPEFLTYFQNEAQLEKSRLLSDRFSAERPKGSFSTLEIQRTEQGDSAMYLCATQGRSGANVLTFGAGSRLTVL.

The rearrangement uses TRBV4-3 and TRBJ2-7, with 11 bases matching TRBD2. Trimming at V came to 1 base and at J to 7 bases, leaving 6 bases not matched to a gene. This CDR3 is built from 15 residues. Germline V gene lookup returns CDR1 LGHNA and CDR2 YSLEER. DNA for the CDR3: TGCGCCAGCAGCCAAGCACTAGCGGGAGAGGGGGAGCAGTACTTC. This codes for CASSQALAGEGEQYF.

The rearrangement links TRBV5-1 to TRBJ2-1; perhaps TRBD2 as D (6 bases). The CDR3 contains 15 residues. Trimming pared 1 base from V and 2 bases from J, leaving 10 bases between. Germline V gene sequence: CDR1 SGHRS, CDR2 YFSETQ. The CDR3: CASSLKGLPYNEQFF. CDR3 bases: TGCGCCAGCAGCTTGAAGGGACTCCCCTACAATGAGCAGTTCTTC. Combining the CDR3 with reference TRBV5-1 and TRBJ2-1 gives the whole variable domain KAGVTQTPRYLIKTRGQQVTLSCSPISGHRSVSWYQQTPGQGLQFLFEYFSETQRNKGNFPGRFSGRQFSNSRSEMNVSTLELGDSALYLCASSLKGLPYNEQFFGPGTRLTVL.

This clone occurred once. The chain combines TRBV28 with TRBJ1-2; weak D call: TRBD1 (6 bases). The CDR3 consists of 15 residues. CDR1 MDHEN and CDR2 SYDVKM come from the germline V gene. Trimming took off 7 bases at V and 3 bases at J, with 18 bases between the two ends. CDR3 sequence: CASNQSGGRDYGYTF. The CDR3 nucleotides are TGTGCCAGCAACCAATCGGGGGGCAGGGACTATGGCTACACCTTC.

V gene TRBV5-6 combines with J gene TRBJ2-1; 10 positions agree with TRBD2. Germline V gives CDR1 SGHDT, CDR2 YYEEEE. J gave up 1 base and V 0 bases, and 7 bases lay outside the gene matches. This CDR3 spans 18 amino acids. The CDR3 nucleotides read TGTGCCAGCAGCTTGGTCAGCGGGAGGGCCACATCCTACAATGAGCAGTTCTTC. Residues: CASSLVSGRATSYNEQFF.

This clone was observed a handful of times. V and J are TRBV14 and TRBJ1-2, with 10 bases fitting TRBD1. The V segment lost 4 bases and the J segment 7 bases; nucleotides outside the gene matches: 18. The CDR3 has 18 amino acids. The germline CDR1 and CDR2 sequences are SGHDN and FVKESK. The DNA for the CDR3 is TGTGCCAGCAGCCCTTTGGGGACAGGGGTCTCCGGAGAGGCTGGCTACACCTTC. It encodes CASSPLGTGVSGEAGYTF.

The chain links TRBV19 to TRBJ1-2; D is possibly TRBD1 (6 bases). The length of the CDR3 is 19 residues. Germline loops: CDR1 LNHDA, CDR2 SQIVND (reference sequence). V lost 6 bases and J lost 8, with 34 bases in between. The CDR3 sequence is CASSPSSPVAGTLLNGYTF. DNA for the CDR3: TGTGCCAGTAGCCCCTCCAGTCCCGTCGCCGGGACACTCCTAAACGGCTACACCTTC.

In its sample, this clone was seen once. The chain is built from TRBV11-3 and TRBJ2-7, with D possibly being TRBD1 (5 bases). The CDR3 covers 14 residues. The germline V gene has CDR1 SGHNT and CDR2 YENEEA. Trimming removed 2 bases at V and 0 bases at J, with 8 bases between. The CDR3, as DNA: TGTGCCAGCAGCTTAAACGGACACTCCTACGAGCAGTACTTC. It translates to CASSLNGHSYEQYF.

V usage is TRBV6-6 and J usage is TRBJ2-6; a weak D match, TRBD2 (5 bases). The CDR3 is 14 amino acids. From germline, CDR1 is MNHNY and CDR2 SVGAGI (reference sequence). With 6 bases removed from V and 0 bases from J, the gap between germline ends came to 6 bases. The CDR3 loop reads CASSRGSGANVLTF. The CDR3 DNA sequence: TGTGCCAGCAGCCGGGGCTCTGGGGCCAACGTCCTGACTTTC.

The chain links TRBV9 to TRBJ1-1; D remains unclear. CDR3 length: 13 amino acids. V gave up 0 bases and J gave up 1 base, with 4 bases separating them. The germline gives CDR1 SGDLS, CDR2 YYNGEE. This CDR3 is CASSVEQNTEAFF. CDR3 bases: TGTGCCAGCAGCGTAGAACAGAACACTGAAGCTTTCTTT.

This rearrangement joins TRBV28 to TRBJ2-1; 11 positions agree with TRBD2. From germline, CDR1 is MDHEN and CDR2 SYDVKM. The CDR3 contains 17 residues. The ends lost 5 bases at V and 7 bases at J; junction bases unmatched: 13. The CDR3 nucleotides read TGTGCCAGCAGTCCGCGCGGGGTAGCGGGAGGGCCGAATGAGCAGTTCTTC. Translated: CASSPRGVAGGPNEQFF.

The chain links TRBV28 to TRBJ2-2; 9 bases fit TRBD1. This CDR3 contains 15 residues. Germline assignment: CDR1 MDHEN and CDR2 SYDVKM. Trimming at V came to 10 bases and at J to 4 bases, leaving 10 bases not matched to a gene. The DNA for the CDR3 is TGTGCCACCCGGACAGGGGTCTTAGGCACCGGGGAGCTGTTTTTT. It translates to CATRTGVLGTGELFF.

This chain uses TRBV29-1 with TRBJ2-4; 7 bases match TRBD1. The CDR3 runs to 15 residues. Trimming cost V 4 bases and J 0 bases; bases outside gene matches: 6. Germline V gene sequence: CDR1 SQVTM, CDR2 ANQGSEA. The CDR3 region has the DNA TGCAGCGTTGTTTTGGGACAGAAAGCCAAAAACATTCAGTACTTC. It yields the protein CSVVLGQKAKNIQYF.